This T cell receptor (beta chain) was sequenced during a study of blood T cells in healthy people across ages. Study-level findings and limits: Bulk PBMC profiling left naive and antigen-experienced comparisons inconclusive. Any changes in expanded clonotypes were possibly confounded, as donor CMV status remained unknown.

As concerns this clonotype: The target antigen is unknown.

The CDR3 length is 14 residues. There were healthy Caucasian individuals from Russia, aged roughly 6 to 95, serving as donors. It was with a sample-barcoded 5' primer and a J-beta primer mix that a second PCR of roughly 6 to 12 cycles was run. TCRdb recomputed calls from the 5' RACE reads with MiXCR, one row per CDR3 protein. Of about 640,000 distinct CDR3 sequences in the sample, around three fifths were seen once. Source material: blood. The gene calls are TRBV21-1 and TRBJ1-2. TRBV21-1 is a documented pseudogene. The TCR originated in a man aged 55 to 70 in good health. The CDR3 loop is CASSKALTAYGYTF. The CDR3, as DNA: TGTGCCAGCAGCAAAGCCTTAACGGCCTATGGCTACACCTTC.